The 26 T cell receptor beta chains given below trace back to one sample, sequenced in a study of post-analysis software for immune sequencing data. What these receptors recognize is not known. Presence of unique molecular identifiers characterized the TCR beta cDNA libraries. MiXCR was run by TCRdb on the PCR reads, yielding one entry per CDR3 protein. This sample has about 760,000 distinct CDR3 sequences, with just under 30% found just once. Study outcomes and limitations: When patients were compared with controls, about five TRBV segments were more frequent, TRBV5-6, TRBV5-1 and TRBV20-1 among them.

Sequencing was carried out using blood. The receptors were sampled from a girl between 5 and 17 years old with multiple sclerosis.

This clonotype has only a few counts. This chain's CDR3 is CSARFTPGQNRGYEQYF. CDR3 nucleotide sequence: TGCAGTGCTAGATTTACTCCGGGACAAAACAGGGGCTACGAGCAGTACTTC. The chain links TRBV20-1 to TRBJ2-7; 7 bases map to TRBD1. CDR1 is DFQATT, CDR2 SNEGSKA, per germline (reference sequence). With V trimmed by 2 bases and J by 3 bases, 16 bases remained unmatched. This CDR3 spans 17 amino acids.

The chain's CDR3 is CASSSGPLYTDTQYF. CDR3 coding DNA: TGTGCCAGCAGCTCGGGTCCCTTATACACAGATACGCAGTATTTT. This chain joins TRBV7-9 and TRBJ2-3; no clear D. CDR1 SEHNR and CDR2 FQNEAQ come from the germline V gene (reference sequence). V dropped 4 bases and J dropped 2 bases, with 13 bases sitting between them. The CDR3 has 15 residues.

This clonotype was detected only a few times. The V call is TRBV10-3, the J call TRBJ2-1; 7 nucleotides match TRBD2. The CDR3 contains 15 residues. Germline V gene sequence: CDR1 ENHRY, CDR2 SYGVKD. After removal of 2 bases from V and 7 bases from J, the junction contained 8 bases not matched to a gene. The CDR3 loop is CAISEPGLNQNEQFF. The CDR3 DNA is TGTGCCATCAGTGAGCCGGGACTAAATCAGAATGAGCAGTTCTTC.

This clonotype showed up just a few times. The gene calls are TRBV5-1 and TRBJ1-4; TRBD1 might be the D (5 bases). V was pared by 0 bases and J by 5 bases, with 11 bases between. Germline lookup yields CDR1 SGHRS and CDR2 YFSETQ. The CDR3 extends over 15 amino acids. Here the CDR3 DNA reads TGCGCCAGCAGCTTGGAAGGGGCCCAGAATGAAAAACTGTTTTTT. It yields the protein CASSLEGAQNEKLFF. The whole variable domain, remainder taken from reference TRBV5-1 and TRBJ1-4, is KAGVTQTPRYLIKTRGQQVTLSCSPISGHRSVSWYQQTPGQGLQFLFEYFSETQRNKGNFPGRFSGRQFSNSRSEMNVSTLELGDSALYLCASSLEGAQNEKLFFGSGTQLSVL.

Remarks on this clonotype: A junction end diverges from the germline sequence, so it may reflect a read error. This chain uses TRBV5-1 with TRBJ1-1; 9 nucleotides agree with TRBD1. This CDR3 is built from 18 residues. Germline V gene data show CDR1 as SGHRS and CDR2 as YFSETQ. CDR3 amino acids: CASSSGTGFGGENAEAFF. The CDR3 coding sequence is TGCGCCAGCAGCTCGGGGACAGGGTTCGGAGGTGAGAACGCTGAAGCTTTCTTT.

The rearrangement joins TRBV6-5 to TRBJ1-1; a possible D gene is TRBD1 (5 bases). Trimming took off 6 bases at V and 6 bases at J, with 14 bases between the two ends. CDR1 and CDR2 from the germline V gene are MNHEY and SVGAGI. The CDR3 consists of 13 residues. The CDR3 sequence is CASRSGGRAEAFF. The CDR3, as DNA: TGTGCCAGCAGGTCCGGGGGACGGGCTGAAGCTTTCTTT.

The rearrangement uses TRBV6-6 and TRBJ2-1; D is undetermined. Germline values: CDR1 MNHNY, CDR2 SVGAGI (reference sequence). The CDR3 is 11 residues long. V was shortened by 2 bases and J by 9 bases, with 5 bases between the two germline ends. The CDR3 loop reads CASSYKAEQFF. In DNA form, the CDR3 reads TGTGCCAGCAGTTACAAGGCTGAGCAGTTCTTC.

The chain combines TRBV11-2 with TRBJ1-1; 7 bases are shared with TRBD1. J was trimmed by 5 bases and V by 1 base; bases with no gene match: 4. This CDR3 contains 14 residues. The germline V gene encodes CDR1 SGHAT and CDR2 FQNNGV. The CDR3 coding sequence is TGTGCCAGCAGCTTAGTGACAGGGAGGACTGAAGCTTTCTTT. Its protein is CASSLVTGRTEAFF.

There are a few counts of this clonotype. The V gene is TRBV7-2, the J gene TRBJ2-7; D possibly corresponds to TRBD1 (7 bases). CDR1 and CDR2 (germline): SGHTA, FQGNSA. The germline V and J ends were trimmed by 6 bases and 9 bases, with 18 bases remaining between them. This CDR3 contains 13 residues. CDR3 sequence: CASSKTQGGGQYF. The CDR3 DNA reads TGTGCCAGCAGTAAGACGCAGGGGGGAGGGCAGTACTTC.

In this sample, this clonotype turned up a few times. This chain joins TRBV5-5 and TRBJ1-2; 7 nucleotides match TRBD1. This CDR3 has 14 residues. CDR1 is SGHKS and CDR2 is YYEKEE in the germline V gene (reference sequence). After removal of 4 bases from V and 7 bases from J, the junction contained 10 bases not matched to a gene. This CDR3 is CASSRNTGEGGYTF. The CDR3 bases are TGTGCCAGCAGCCGTAATACAGGGGAAGGTGGCTACACCTTC.

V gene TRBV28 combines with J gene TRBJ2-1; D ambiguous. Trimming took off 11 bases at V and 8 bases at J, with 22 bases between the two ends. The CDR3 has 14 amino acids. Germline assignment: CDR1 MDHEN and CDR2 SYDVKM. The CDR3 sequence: CACISGRNNHEQFF. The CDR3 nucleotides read TGTGCCTGCATCTCGGGTAGAAACAACCATGAGCAGTTCTTC.

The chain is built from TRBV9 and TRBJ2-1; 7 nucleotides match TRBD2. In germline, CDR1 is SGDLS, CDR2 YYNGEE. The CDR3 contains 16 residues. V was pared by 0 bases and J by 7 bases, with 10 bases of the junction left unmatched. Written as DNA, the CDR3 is TGTGCCAGCAGCGTAGGGCCAAGCGGGATAACGAATGAGCAGTTCTTC. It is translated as CASSVGPSGITNEQFF. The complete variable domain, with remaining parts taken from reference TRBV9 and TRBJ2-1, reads DSGVTQTPKHLITATGQRVTLRCSPRSGDLSVYWYQQSLDQGLQFLIQYYNGEERAKGNILERFSAQQFPDLHSELNLSSLELGDSALYFCASSVGPSGITNEQFFGPGTRLTVL.

DNA of the CDR3: TGTGCCAGCAGCCCACCAGGGGGCATAAGCAATCAGCCCCAGCATTTT. This translates into CASSPPGGISNQPQHF. The V call is TRBV7-2, the J call TRBJ1-5; 8 nucleotides match TRBD1. The CDR3 covers 16 residues. Germline lookup yields CDR1 SGHTA and CDR2 FQGNSA. J lost 1 base, V lost 5 bases, and 7 bases had no gene match.

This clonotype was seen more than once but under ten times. This CDR3 is CSVDRTGNEQFF. The CDR3 DNA reads as TGCAGCGTTGATCGGACAGGGAATGAGCAGTTCTTC. V usage is TRBV29-1 and J usage is TRBJ2-1, with TRBD1 matching 8 bases. CDR3 length equals 12 residues. The germline V gene encodes CDR1 SQVTM and CDR2 ANQGSEA. V dropped 3 bases and J dropped 7; count of bases not matched to a gene: 2.

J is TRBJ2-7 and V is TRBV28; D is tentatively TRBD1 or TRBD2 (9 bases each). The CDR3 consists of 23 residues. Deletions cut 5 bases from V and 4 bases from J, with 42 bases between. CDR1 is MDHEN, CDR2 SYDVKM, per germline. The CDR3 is CASSTVPGQGPLAGTRSRYEQYF. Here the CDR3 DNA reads TGTGCCAGCAGTACCGTCCCGGGACAGGGCCCACTAGCGGGTACCCGATCTAGGTACGAGCAGTACTTC.

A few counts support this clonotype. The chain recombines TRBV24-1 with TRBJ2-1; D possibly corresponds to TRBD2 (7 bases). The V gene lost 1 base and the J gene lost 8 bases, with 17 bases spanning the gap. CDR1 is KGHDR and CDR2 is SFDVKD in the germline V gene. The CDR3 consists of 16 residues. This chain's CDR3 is CATSDLGRGALDEQFF. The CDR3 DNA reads TGTGCCACCAGTGATTTAGGACGGGGGGCCTTGGATGAGCAGTTCTTC.

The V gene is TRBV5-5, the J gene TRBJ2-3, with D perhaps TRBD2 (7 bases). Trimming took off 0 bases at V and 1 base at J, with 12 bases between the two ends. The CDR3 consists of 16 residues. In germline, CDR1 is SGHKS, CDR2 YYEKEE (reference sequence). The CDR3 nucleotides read TGTGCCAGCAGCTTGGCGGGGGGCTCTCGCACAGATACGCAGTATTTT. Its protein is CASSLAGGSRTDTQYF. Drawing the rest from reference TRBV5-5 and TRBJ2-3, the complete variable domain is DAGVTQSPTHLIKTRGQQVTLRCSPISGHKSVSWYQQVLGQGPQFIFQYYEKEERGRGNFPDRFSARQFPNYSSELNVNALLLGDSALYLCASSLAGGSRTDTQYFGPGTRLTVL.

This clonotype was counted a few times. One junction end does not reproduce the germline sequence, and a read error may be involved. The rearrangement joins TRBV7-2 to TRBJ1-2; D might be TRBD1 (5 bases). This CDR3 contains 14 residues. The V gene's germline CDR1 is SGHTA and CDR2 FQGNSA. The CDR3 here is CASTLSTGNCGYTF. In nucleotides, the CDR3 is TGTGCCAGCACCCTATCCACAGGAAACTGTGGCTACACCTTC.

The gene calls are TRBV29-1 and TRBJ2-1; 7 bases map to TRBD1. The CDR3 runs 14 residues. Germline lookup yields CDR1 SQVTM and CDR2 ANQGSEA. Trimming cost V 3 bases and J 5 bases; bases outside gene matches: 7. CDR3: CSVDRDRENNEQFF. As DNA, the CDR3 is TGCAGCGTTGACCGGGACAGAGAAAACAATGAGCAGTTCTTC.

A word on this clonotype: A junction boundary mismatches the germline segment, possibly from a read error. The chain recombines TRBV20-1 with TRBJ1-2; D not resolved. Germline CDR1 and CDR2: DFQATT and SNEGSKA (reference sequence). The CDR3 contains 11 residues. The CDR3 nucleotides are TGCGGTGCTAGAGTCAGCTATGGCTACACCTTC. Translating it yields CGARVSYGYTF.

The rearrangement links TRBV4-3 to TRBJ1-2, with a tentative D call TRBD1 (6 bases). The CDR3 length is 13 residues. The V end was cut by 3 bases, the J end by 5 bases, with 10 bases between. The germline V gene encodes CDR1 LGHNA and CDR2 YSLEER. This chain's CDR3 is CASSQEQGYGYTF. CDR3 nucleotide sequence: TGCGCCAGCAGCCAGGAACAGGGATATGGCTACACCTTC.

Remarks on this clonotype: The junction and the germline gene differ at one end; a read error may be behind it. The CDR3 sequence is CAGSYSGSGDSNQPQHF. The CDR3 nucleotides read TGTGCCGGCAGTTACTCGGGGTCAGGGGATAGCAATCAGCCCCAGCATTTT. The chain carries TRBV6-5 and TRBJ1-5; tentative D call: TRBD1 (6 bases). CDR1 is MNHEY and CDR2 is SVGAGI in the germline V gene. The CDR3 is made up of 17 amino acids.

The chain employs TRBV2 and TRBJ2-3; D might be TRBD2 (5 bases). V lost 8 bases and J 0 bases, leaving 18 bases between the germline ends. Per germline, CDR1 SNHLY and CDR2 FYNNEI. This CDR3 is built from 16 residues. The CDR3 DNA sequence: TGTGCCAGCTCACTAGGGAGCCTGGCGAGCACAGATACGCAGTATTTT. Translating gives CASSLGSLASTDTQYF. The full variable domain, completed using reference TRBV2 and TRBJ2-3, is EPEVTQTPSHQVTQMGQEVILRCVPISNHLYFYWYRQILGQKVEFLVSFYNNEISEKSEIFDDQFSVERPDGSNFTLKIRSTKLEDSAMYFCASSLGSLASTDTQYFGPGTRLTVL.

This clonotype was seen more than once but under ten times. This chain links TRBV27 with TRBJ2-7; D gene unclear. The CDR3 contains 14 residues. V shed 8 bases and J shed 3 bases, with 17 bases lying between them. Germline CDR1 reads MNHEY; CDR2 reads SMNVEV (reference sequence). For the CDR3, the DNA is TGTGCCAGCGGGTATCATGGTGAAGTCTACGAGCAGTACTTC. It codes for CASGYHGEVYEQYF.

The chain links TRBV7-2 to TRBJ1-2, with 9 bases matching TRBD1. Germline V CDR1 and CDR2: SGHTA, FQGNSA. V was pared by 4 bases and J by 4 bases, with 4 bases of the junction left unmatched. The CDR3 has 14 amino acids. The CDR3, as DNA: TGTGCCAGCAGCTGGGACAGGGTTGCCTATGGCTACACCTTC. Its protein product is CASSWDRVAYGYTF.

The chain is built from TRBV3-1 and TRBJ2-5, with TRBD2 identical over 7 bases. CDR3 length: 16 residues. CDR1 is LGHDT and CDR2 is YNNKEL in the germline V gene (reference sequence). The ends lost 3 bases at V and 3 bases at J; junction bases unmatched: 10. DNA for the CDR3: TGTGCCAGCAGCCACGCGACCCGGGACTACAAAGAGACCCAGTACTTC. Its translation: CASSHATRDYKETQYF.